This T cell receptor beta chain was sequenced in a study of long-term antiretroviral therapy in people with HIV (dated by TCRdb to the early 2020s). With respect to the entire study: The earliest samples were collected approximately a decade before the 2015 WHO recommendation for immediate ART, a period when ART was typically delayed until CD4 counts fell. A retrospective serial study tested whether ART initiation and durable HIV suppression were associated with changes in peripheral blood TRB repertoire composition and diversity. From fewer than 35 adults with confirmed HIV infection, the cohort provided under 250 cryopreserved PBMC samples, gathered serially across a mean of approximately six years (range 1-12). Among the 30 or so participants with HIV, eleven to twelve were female. No cross-contamination during QIAcube processing turned up in test extractions that ran a monoclonal T-cell line alongside 33 polyclonal samples.

V sheds 4 bases and J sheds 4 bases, leaving 14 bases between their ends. According to the germline V gene, CDR1 reads SGHRS and CDR2 reads YFSETQ. Taken from cysteine to phenylalanine, the CDR3 has 14 residues. Only CDR3 DNA remains: 42 bases, in frame from the first base. Remarks on this clone: The antigen it binds to is not known. One base away there is no much larger clone; base qualities are not given.

The immunoSEQ hsTCRB v3.0 assay was used at survey level resolution to sequence the TRB variable region. TRB sequencing targeted a depth of about 40,000-50,000 T-cell genomes per sample. An Illumina MiSeq with a v3 150-cycle kit was used to sequence the pooled TRB libraries. The authors' analysis ran thus. Repertoire analysis was run in R within a reproducible Nextflow workflow that covered QC, data transformation and analysis. LymphoSeq2, an R package for exploring AIRR-Seq data, was used to implement custom analyses. Several samples that produced fewer than 5000 total TRB sequences were removed, so about 200 HIV repertoires were analyzed. Among the 180 or so HIV repertoires that were kept, roughly 58 were collected before ART initiation and roughly 130 were collected after ART initiation. Repertoires were downsampled to 5000 TRB nucleotide sequences, with summary statistics averaged over 100 downsampling iterations. TRB sequences were retained for analysis only if CDR3 regions of at least seven amino acids were present. A Shannon entropy-derived clonality score and the Gini coefficient were used to measure diversity. In repertoire networks, the top 5000 CDR3 amino acid sequences were linked whenever an edit distance of one separated two sequences. Antigen specificity groups and MHC restriction were predicted for TRB CDR3 amino acid sequences with GLIPH2. To flag known associations with CMV, EBV, HIV or tissue antigens, CDR3 amino acid sequences were compared against VDJdb and McPAS-TCR. Pre-ART, post-ART and control groups were compared with Wilcoxon signed-rank tests and Holm-Bonferroni correction. As stored in TCRdb, this immuneACCESS dataset retains in-frame rearrangements with V and J assigned. A fraction of the clones does not appear; measured against another copy, unresolved V genes explain less than half of the discrepancy, and the remainder lacks a known reason. Clone size and the V and J calls come from that table; the DNA yielded D and trimming. The sample table records about 30,000 clones; about 85% of these occur just once. The leading ten clones occupy 7% to 9% of the sample.

Study-wide findings and limitations: Inferences about post-ART repertoire changes were limited because no data were available on ART adherence, viral resistance or therapy changes. HIV repertoires had narrower CDR3 length ranges than controls, and the network structure suggested an antigen-experienced repertoire that shifted only slightly toward naive after ART. Unsorted PBMC were profiled instead of sorted CD4+ and CD8+ T cells because pre-ART samples had limited cell numbers. At every time point, the repertoire was dominated by expanded TRB clones first identified before ART initiation, although this dominance fluctuated and, in many PLHIV, declined after ART. ART initiation was associated with a significant increase in TRB diversity, but diversity stayed significantly below transplant donor controls even after long-term ART. Samples dated from the mid-2000s to the late 2010s, and the ART regimens used may be less effective than current ones. Because PBMC availability was limited, only the TCR beta chain was sequenced, with no alpha chain pairing.

To be included, a participant needed at least one PBMC sample from before ART initiation plus at least two post-ART samples. All participants with HIV were treated in the United States of America. Before DNA extraction, cryopreserved samples of 1-10 million PBMC were thawed and then washed. At the time of the earliest PBMC sample, participants with HIV were aged between about 23 and 54 years. Each participant contributed PBMC samples from 1-4 timepoints before ART initiation and 2-8 timepoints after ART initiation, with a median of 7 samples. For every participant, serial HIV viral load, CD4+ T-cell count, ART history and demographic data were obtained. Using a Qiagen kit on a QIAcube, genomic DNA was extracted from unsorted PBMC, with samples processed in batches of 12.

The sequence came from a man aged 40-49 years with HIV. The rearrangement joined TRBV5-1 to TRBJ1-1; the best D guess is TRBD1, with 6 bases matching. Specimen: unsorted PBMCs, collected 3 years after starting antiretroviral therapy. This receptor carries the CDR3 CASSPLTGSTEAFF. The DNA is as follows: TGCGCCAGCAGCCCGCTTACAGGGAGCACTGAAGCTTTCTTT.